Listed below are T cell receptor beta chains from one sample, sequenced in a study of T cell responses to AZD1222 COVID-19 vaccine. Only in-frame clones appear in the TCRdb table, and some are missing; sequencing was by immunoSEQ multiplex PCR. The profile covers 60,000 to 70,000 clones, with 65% to 90% appearing a single time and less than 20% taken by the ten largest. Sample: peripheral blood, taken on day 0 of AZD1222 vaccination. The receptors were gathered from an adult in good health. Both conserved end residues are part of each CDR3. Each record gives: D gene, V gene, J gene, clone size, CDR3 protein, CDR3 DNA. The D gene is left open where the match is weak. The listing skips clone size in some rows; elsewhere it reads once, few, many or a size class.

d_gene: TRBD2
v_gene: TRBV5-1
j_gene: TRBJ2-1
abundance: -
CDR3aa: CASSFGLAGHGLNNEQFF
CDR3nt: TGCGCCAGCAGCTTCGGACTAGCGGGGCACGGACTCAACAATGAGCAGTTCTTC

d_gene: -
v_gene: TRBV3-1/TRBV3-2
j_gene: TRBJ1-5
abundance: -
CDR3aa: CASSLVSTGGPQHF
CDR3nt: TGTGCCAGCAGCCTTGTCTCAACGGGAGGTCCCCAGCATTTT

d_gene: -
v_gene: TRBV7-2
j_gene: TRBJ1-5
abundance: -
CDR3aa: CASSSVHQPQHF
CDR3nt: TGTGCCAGCAGCTCCGTCCATCAGCCCCAGCATTTT

d_gene: -
v_gene: TRBV10-2
j_gene: TRBJ2-3
abundance: -
CDR3aa: CASTLTDTQYF
CDR3nt: TGCGCCAGCACTCTCACAGATACGCAGTATTTT

d_gene: -
v_gene: TRBV3-1/TRBV3-2
j_gene: TRBJ2-1
abundance: -
CDR3aa: CASSPTGISRNEQFF
CDR3nt: TGTGCCAGCAGCCCCACCGGGATCAGCCGCAATGAGCAGTTCTTC

d_gene: -
v_gene: TRBV7-2
j_gene: TRBJ1-5
abundance: few
CDR3aa: CASRETAANQPQHF
CDR3nt: TGTGCCAGCAGGGAGACAGCTGCTAATCAGCCCCAGCATTTT

d_gene: TRBD1
v_gene: TRBV7-9
j_gene: TRBJ1-2
abundance: -
CDR3aa: CASSLGTGIGYGYTF
CDR3nt: TGTGCCAGCAGCCTTGGGACAGGGATTGGCTATGGCTACACCTTC

d_gene: TRBD1
v_gene: TRBV3-1/TRBV3-2
j_gene: TRBJ2-3
abundance: -
CDR3aa: CASSRQGRDDTQYF
CDR3nt: TGTGCCAGCAGCCGACAGGGAAGGGATGATACGCAGTATTTT

d_gene: -
v_gene: TRBV3-1/TRBV3-2
j_gene: TRBJ2-7
abundance: -
CDR3aa: CASSQDPSGVNF
CDR3nt: TGTGCCAGCAGCCAAGATCCGTCAGGGGTCAACTTC

d_gene: TRBD1
v_gene: TRBV7-3
j_gene: TRBJ1-2
abundance: -
CDR3aa: CASSPSTGTGTHTF
CDR3nt: TGTGCCAGCAGCCCCTCAACCGGGACAGGGACACACACCTTC

d_gene: TRBD1
v_gene: TRBV6-1
j_gene: TRBJ2-7
abundance: -
CDR3aa: CASSEGEDRRSYEQYF
CDR3nt: TGTGCCAGCAGTGAAGGTGAGGACAGGCGTTCCTACGAGCAGTACTTC

d_gene: -
v_gene: TRBV5-1
j_gene: TRBJ1-3
abundance: -
CDR3aa: CASSVGAGGATGNTIYF
CDR3nt: TGCGCCAGCAGCGTCGGGGCCGGGGGCGCAACTGGAAACACCATATATTTT

d_gene: -
v_gene: TRBV29-1
j_gene: TRBJ2-7
abundance: -
CDR3aa: CSASTGSYEQYF
CDR3nt: TGCAGCGCGTCGACAGGCTCCTACGAGCAGTACTTC

d_gene: -
v_gene: TRBV5-1
j_gene: TRBJ1-6
abundance: once
CDR3aa: CASSPAGPYNSPLHF
CDR3nt: TGCGCCAGCAGCCCTGCTGGGCCCTATAATTCACCCCTCCACTTT

d_gene: TRBD2
v_gene: TRBV19
j_gene: TRBJ2-1
abundance: -
CDR3aa: CATGMYHGTSGLGEQFF
CDR3nt: TGTGCCACCGGGATGTACCACGGGACTAGCGGGCTGGGGGAGCAGTTCTTC

d_gene: -
v_gene: TRBV12-5
j_gene: TRBJ1-3
abundance: -
CDR3aa: CASGLGQGISGNTIYF
CDR3nt: TGTGCTAGTGGTTTAGGGCAGGGAATCTCTGGAAACACCATATATTTT

d_gene: -
v_gene: TRBV27
j_gene: TRBJ2-5
abundance: once
CDR3aa: CASSKSTFETQYF
CDR3nt: TGTGCCAGCAGCAAATCAACATTCGAGACCCAGTACTTC

d_gene: -
v_gene: TRBV13
j_gene: TRBJ2-3
abundance: -
CDR3aa: CASSPGPNGGDTQYF
CDR3nt: TGTGCCAGCAGCCCCGGGCCCAACGGGGGAGATACGCAGTATTTT

d_gene: TRBD1
v_gene: TRBV19
j_gene: TRBJ1-6
abundance: -
CDR3aa: CASWNRGGSPLHF
CDR3nt: TGTGCCAGTTGGAACAGGGGGGGTTCACCCCTCCACTTT

d_gene: -
v_gene: TRBV27
j_gene: TRBJ2-2
abundance: -
CDR3aa: CASRWTGTLNTGELFF
CDR3nt: TGTGCCAGCAGATGGACCGGGACTCTGAACACCGGGGAGCTGTTTTTT

d_gene: -
v_gene: TRBV4-1
j_gene: TRBJ1-1
abundance: once
CDR3aa: CASRPDHAASEAFF
CDR3nt: TGCGCCAGCAGACCGGACCACGCGGCTAGTGAAGCTTTCTTT

d_gene: -
v_gene: TRBV9
j_gene: TRBJ2-3
abundance: -
CDR3aa: CASSEGGPSTTQYF
CDR3nt: TGTGCCAGCAGCGAGGGAGGCCCCTCGACTACGCAGTATTTT

d_gene: -
v_gene: TRBV9
j_gene: TRBJ2-3
abundance: -
CDR3aa: CASSVVGAASTDTQYF
CDR3nt: TGTGCCAGCAGCGTAGTCGGGGCAGCTAGCACAGATACGCAGTATTTT

d_gene: -
v_gene: TRBV6-5
j_gene: TRBJ2-7
abundance: -
CDR3aa: CASGTVPSYEQYF
CDR3nt: TGTGCCAGCGGAACAGTACCCTCCTACGAGCAGTACTTC

d_gene: -
v_gene: TRBV4-1
j_gene: TRBJ1-3
abundance: -
CDR3aa: CASSQDRTGNTIYF
CDR3nt: TGCGCCAGCAGCCAAGATCGGACGGGAAACACCATATATTTT

d_gene: -
v_gene: TRBV12-3/TRBV12-4
j_gene: TRBJ1-2
abundance: -
CDR3aa: CASSLDRVYGYTF
CDR3nt: TGTGCCAGCAGTTTAGACAGGGTCTATGGCTACACCTTC

d_gene: -
v_gene: TRBV7-3
j_gene: TRBJ2-5
abundance: -
CDR3aa: CASSLVGQETQYF
CDR3nt: TGTGCCAGCAGCTTAGTCGGCCAAGAGACCCAGTACTTC

d_gene: -
v_gene: TRBV12-3/TRBV12-4
j_gene: TRBJ1-1
abundance: -
CDR3aa: CASRRLVTEAFF
CDR3nt: TGTGCCAGCAGGCGACTAGTCACTGAAGCTTTCTTT

d_gene: TRBD1
v_gene: TRBV6-5
j_gene: TRBJ1-2
abundance: -
CDR3aa: CASSYSKTGGNYGYTF
CDR3nt: TGTGCCAGCAGTTACTCGAAAACAGGGGGAAACTATGGCTACACCTTC

d_gene: -
v_gene: TRBV2
j_gene: TRBJ2-3
abundance: -
CDR3aa: CASSEPLGADTQYF
CDR3nt: TGTGCCAGCAGTGAACCTCTTGGGGCAGATACGCAGTATTTT

d_gene: -
v_gene: TRBV5-1
j_gene: TRBJ1-6
abundance: -
CDR3aa: CASSLRVTGSYNSPLHF
CDR3nt: TGCGCCAGCAGCTTGAGGGTTACGGGTTCCTATAATTCACCCCTCCACTTT

d_gene: -
v_gene: TRBV30
j_gene: TRBJ1-6
abundance: -
CDR3aa: CAWSEPDSYNSPLHF
CDR3nt: TGTGCCTGGAGTGAGCCAGACTCCTATAATTCACCCCTCCACTTT

d_gene: -
v_gene: TRBV18
j_gene: TRBJ2-3
abundance: -
CDR3aa: CASSPNSDTQYF
CDR3nt: TGTGCCAGCTCACCAAATTCAGATACGCAGTATTTT

d_gene: -
v_gene: TRBV7-6
j_gene: TRBJ2-7
abundance: -
CDR3aa: CASSLADAEQYF
CDR3nt: TGTGCCAGCAGCTTAGCGGACGCCGAGCAGTACTTC

d_gene: -
v_gene: TRBV7-2
j_gene: TRBJ1-5
abundance: -
CDR3aa: CASSLAHRYSNQPQHF
CDR3nt: TGTGCCAGCAGCTTAGCCCACAGGTATAGCAATCAGCCCCAGCATTTT

d_gene: TRBD2
v_gene: TRBV6-5
j_gene: TRBJ2-3
abundance: -
CDR3aa: CASSYRGDSTDTQYF
CDR3nt: TGTGCCAGCAGTTACCGGGGGGACAGCACAGATACGCAGTATTTT

d_gene: -
v_gene: TRBV5-6
j_gene: TRBJ1-1
abundance: -
CDR3aa: CASGGQPSEAFF
CDR3nt: TGTGCCAGCGGCGGACAGCCCAGTGAAGCTTTCTTT

d_gene: TRBD1
v_gene: TRBV3-1/TRBV3-2
j_gene: TRBJ1-1
abundance: -
CDR3aa: CASSRSDRGPTEAFF
CDR3nt: TGTGCCAGCAGCCGATCTGACAGGGGGCCAACTGAAGCTTTCTTT

d_gene: -
v_gene: TRBV7-8
j_gene: TRBJ2-2
abundance: -
CDR3aa: CASIRSGELFF
CDR3nt: TGTGCCAGCATCAGGTCCGGGGAGCTGTTTTTT

d_gene: -
v_gene: TRBV6-5
j_gene: TRBJ2-2
abundance: -
CDR3aa: CASSPRSNTGELFF
CDR3nt: TGTGCCAGCAGCCCCCGATCGAACACCGGGGAGCTGTTTTTT

d_gene: -
v_gene: TRBV6-5
j_gene: TRBJ1-2
abundance: -
CDR3aa: CASKLTGYGYTF
CDR3nt: TGTGCCAGCAAACTTACAGGGTACGGCTACACCTTC

d_gene: -
v_gene: TRBV29-1
j_gene: TRBJ2-1
abundance: -
CDR3aa: CSVSTYPEVYNEQFF
CDR3nt: TGCAGCGTGTCCACCTACCCCGAAGTCTACAATGAGCAGTTCTTC

d_gene: -
v_gene: TRBV27
j_gene: TRBJ1-1
abundance: few
CDR3aa: CASSPDRMNTEAFF
CDR3nt: TGTGCCAGCAGCCCGGACAGAATGAACACTGAAGCTTTCTTT

d_gene: -
v_gene: TRBV11-2
j_gene: TRBJ2-7
abundance: few
CDR3aa: CASSPITYEQYF
CDR3nt: TGTGCCAGCAGCCCCATTACTTACGAGCAGTACTTC

d_gene: -
v_gene: TRBV27
j_gene: TRBJ1-2
abundance: -
CDR3aa: CASSLIGSYGYTF
CDR3nt: TGTGCCAGCAGTTTAATAGGGAGCTATGGCTACACCTTC

d_gene: TRBD2
v_gene: TRBV11-2
j_gene: TRBJ2-7
abundance: -
CDR3aa: CASSLDPRGGAYF
CDR3nt: TGTGCCAGCAGCTTAGATCCACGGGGGGGCGCATACTTC